Each of the 16 T cell receptor beta chains below was sequenced from the same sample in a study of blood T cell repertoires in COVID-19 (TCRdb year 2020). Receptor amplification or capture employed the immunoSEQ multiplex PCR assay. TCRdb mirrors the immuneACCESS table, restricted to in-frame sequences. Some clones are absent from its copies; in checked studies, under half trace to an unresolved V gene, and the reason for the others is unknown. The sample contains hundreds of thousands of clones, 86% of them found a single time. The leading ten clones occupy 1.4% of the sample. Sequenced: peripheral blood. The receptors were sampled from a woman aged 25 to 45 with active or convalescent COVID-19.

The V call is TRBV6-5, the J call TRBJ2-7; TRBD1 agrees at 11 bases. The germline V gene encodes CDR1 MNHEY and CDR2 SVGAGI. Trimming cost V 4 bases and J 6 bases; bases outside gene matches: 2. The CDR3 contains 13 residues. The chain's CDR3 is CASSWGQGGEQYF. In DNA, the CDR3 is TGTGCCAGCAGTTGGGGACAGGGGGGCGAGCAGTACTTC.

This sequence joins TRBV2 and TRBJ2-7; TRBD1 aligns across 9 bases. V gave up 4 bases and J gave up 3 bases; unmatched junction bases: 1. CDR1 SNHLY and CDR2 FYNNEI come from the germline V gene. The CDR3 length is 13 residues. The CDR3 here is CASSGTGDYEQYF. The DNA for the CDR3 is TGTGCCAGCAGTGGGACAGGGGACTACGAGCAGTACTTC.

The CDR3 region has the DNA TGTGCCAGTAGTATTCGCGGTTATAGCGGAGCCATCACAGATACGCAGTATTTT. Its translation: CASSIRGYSGAITDTQYF. V and J are TRBV19 and TRBJ2-3; maybe TRBD2 (6 bases). The germline gives CDR1 LNHDA, CDR2 SQIVND (reference sequence). V lost 3 bases and J 2 bases, leaving 21 bases between the germline ends. CDR3 length: 18 amino acids.

This clone occurred once. The rearrangement uses TRBV3-1 (or the pseudogene TRBV3-2) and TRBJ2-2; 7 positions agree with TRBD2. The V segment lost 3 bases and the J segment 5 bases; nucleotides outside the gene matches: 3. The germline V gene has CDR1 LGHDT and CDR2 YNNKEL (reference sequence). CDR3 length: 14 amino acids. Written as DNA, the CDR3 is TGTGCCAGCAGCCAGAGGGAGGGGACCGGGGAGCTGTTTTTT. It yields the protein CASSQREGTGELFF.

The chain uses TRBV6-5 and TRBJ1-1; D not certain. The CDR3 runs to 15 residues. CDR1 MNHEY and CDR2 SVGAGI come from the germline V gene. The V gene lost 4 bases and the J gene lost 8 bases, with 20 bases spanning the gap. CDR3: CASSSDGGTSPEAFF. CDR3 DNA sequence: TGTGCCAGCAGTTCCGATGGCGGCACCTCACCCGAAGCTTTCTTT.

The V gene is TRBV6-5, the J gene TRBJ2-2; 7 nucleotides line up with TRBD1. With 4 bases clipped from V and 6 bases from J, the junction kept 5 bases outside the gene matches. From germline, CDR1 is MNHEY and CDR2 SVGAGI. This CDR3 comprises 14 residues. The CDR3 protein is CASSLDRDPGELFF. For the CDR3, the DNA is TGTGCCAGCAGTTTAGACAGGGATCCCGGGGAGCTGTTTTTT.

This clone occurred once. The gene calls are TRBV20-1 and TRBJ2-4; 11 bases are a match to TRBD2. The CDR3 length is 15 residues. Germline V lookup: CDR1 DFQATT, CDR2 SNEGSKA (reference sequence). With V trimmed by 8 bases and J by 6 bases, 12 bases remained unmatched. DNA of the CDR3: TGCAGTCCCAGTGTTGCTAGCGGGGGGCCAAACATTCAGTACTTC. Its protein is CSPSVASGGPNIQYF.

The rearrangement links TRBV10-3 to TRBJ2-2, with 7 nucleotides matching TRBD1. The V and J ends lost 5 bases and 3 bases, in that order; junction bases with no gene match: 6. The germline CDR1 and CDR2 sequences are ENHRY and SYGVKD. This CDR3 has 15 residues. CDR3 DNA: TGTGCCATCAGTACAGGGGCCGCAGACACCGGGGAGCTGTTTTTT. Amino acid sequence: CAISTGAADTGELFF.

The chain recombines TRBV6-5 with TRBJ2-1; 7 bases align to TRBD2. From germline, CDR1 is MNHEY and CDR2 SVGAGI. The CDR3 extends over 16 amino acids. J gave up 5 bases and V 2 bases, and 9 bases lay outside the gene matches. The CDR3 nucleotides read TGTGCCAGCAGTTACAGACGGGGGGAAACCCACAATGAGCAGTTCTTC. Translated, it gives CASSYRRGETHNEQFF.

This clone was detected only once. The J gene is TRBJ2-2, the V gene TRBV28, with TRBD2 identical over 7 bases. Per the germline V gene, CDR1 is MDHEN and CDR2 is SYDVKM. The CDR3 has 14 residues. This chain's CDR3 is CASLADTNTGELFF. CDR3 nucleotides: TGTGCGAGCCTAGCGGATACGAACACCGGGGAGCTGTTTTTT. Supplemented by reference TRBV28 and TRBJ2-2, the full variable domain reads DVKVTQSSRYLVKRTGEKVFLECVQDMDHENMFWYRQDPGLGLRLIYFSYDVKMKEKGDIPEGYSVSREKKERFSLILESASTNQTSMYLCASLADTNTGELFFGEGSRLTVL.

This clone was counted a single time. The J gene is TRBJ1-4, the V gene TRBV6-5; D perhaps matches TRBD1 (5 bases). V lost 4 bases to trimming and J lost 2 bases, with 14 bases between them. Germline CDR1 and CDR2: MNHEY and SVGAGI. The CDR3 has 16 amino acids. The CDR3 DNA reads as TGTGCCAGCAGTTCGGACATTTGGACCACTAATGAAAAACTGTTTTTT. It yields the protein CASSSDIWTTNEKLFF.

This clone has just one count. V usage is TRBV7-9 and J usage is TRBJ2-1; 9 nucleotides match TRBD1. The V segment lost 4 bases and the J segment 7 bases; nucleotides outside the gene matches: 5. Germline V gene lookup returns CDR1 SEHNR and CDR2 FQNEAQ (reference sequence). The CDR3 runs to 14 residues. The CDR3 DNA follows: TGTGCCAGCAGCTCGGACAGGGGCGCAAATGAGCAGTTCTTC. It is translated as CASSSDRGANEQFF.

The rearrangement links TRBV12-3 or TRBV12-4 to TRBJ2-7, with 7 bases aligning to TRBD2. V lost 3 bases to trimming and J lost 3 bases; unmatched junction nucleotides: 2. This CDR3 has 13 residues. CDR3 region: CASSFRGDYEQYF. The CDR3 DNA is TGTGCCAGCAGTTTCCGGGGGGACTACGAGCAGTACTTC.

The V gene is TRBV5-6, the J gene TRBJ1-1, with D possibly being TRBD1 (5 bases). The CDR3 length is 10 residues. The V gene's germline CDR1 is SGHDT and CDR2 YYEEEE. The CDR3 protein is CPGLYTEAFF. In DNA form, the CDR3 reads TGTCCAGGGCTATACACTGAAGCTTTCTTT.

The J gene is TRBJ1-1, the V gene TRBV15; no clear D gene. Germline CDR1 is LNHNV and CDR2 is YYDKDF (reference sequence). The CDR3 contains 13 residues. V lost 2 bases to trimming and J lost 6 bases, with 10 bases between them. The chain's CDR3 is CATSRTLDSEAFF. The CDR3 DNA reads as TGTGCCACCAGCAGAACCTTGGACTCTGAAGCTTTCTTT.

The chain has TRBV4-1 and TRBJ1-4; possible D gene TRBD1, 5 bases. This CDR3 is 16 amino acids long. V was shortened by 0 bases and J by 4 bases, with 12 bases between the two germline ends. CDR1 is MGHRA, CDR2 YSYEKL, per germline. CDR3 protein: CASSQDFRAFNEKLFF. CDR3 DNA sequence: TGCGCCAGCAGCCAAGATTTCAGGGCCTTTAATGAAAAACTGTTTTTT.